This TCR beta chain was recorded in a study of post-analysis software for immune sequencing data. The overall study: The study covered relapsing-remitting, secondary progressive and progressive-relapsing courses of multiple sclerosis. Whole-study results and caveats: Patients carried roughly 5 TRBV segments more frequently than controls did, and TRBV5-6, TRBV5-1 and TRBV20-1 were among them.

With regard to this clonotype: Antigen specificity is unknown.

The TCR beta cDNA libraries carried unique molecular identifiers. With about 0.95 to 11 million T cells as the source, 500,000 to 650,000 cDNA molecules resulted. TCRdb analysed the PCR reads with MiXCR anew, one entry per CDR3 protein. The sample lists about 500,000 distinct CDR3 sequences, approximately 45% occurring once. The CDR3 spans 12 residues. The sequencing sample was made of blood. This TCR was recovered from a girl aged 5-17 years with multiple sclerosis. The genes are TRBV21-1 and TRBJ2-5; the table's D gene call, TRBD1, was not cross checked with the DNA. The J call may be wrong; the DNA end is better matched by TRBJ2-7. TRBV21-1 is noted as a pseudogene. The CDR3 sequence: CASRRGGGEQYF. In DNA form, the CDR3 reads TGTGCCAGCAGACGTGGGGGGGGCGAGCAGTACTTC.